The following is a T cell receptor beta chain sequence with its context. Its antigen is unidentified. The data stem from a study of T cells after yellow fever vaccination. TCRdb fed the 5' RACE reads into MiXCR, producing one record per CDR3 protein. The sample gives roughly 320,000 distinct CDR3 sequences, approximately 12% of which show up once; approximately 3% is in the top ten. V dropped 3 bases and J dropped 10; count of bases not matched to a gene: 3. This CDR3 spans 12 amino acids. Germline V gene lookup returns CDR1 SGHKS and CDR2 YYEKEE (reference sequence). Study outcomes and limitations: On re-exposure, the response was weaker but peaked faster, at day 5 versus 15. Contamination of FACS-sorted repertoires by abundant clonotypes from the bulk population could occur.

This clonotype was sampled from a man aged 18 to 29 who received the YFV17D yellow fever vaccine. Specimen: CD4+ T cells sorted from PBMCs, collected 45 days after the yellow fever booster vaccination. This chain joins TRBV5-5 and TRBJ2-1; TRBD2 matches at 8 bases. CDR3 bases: TGTGCCAGCAGCTACTTAGCGGGAGAGCAGTTCTTC. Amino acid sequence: CASSYLAGEQFF. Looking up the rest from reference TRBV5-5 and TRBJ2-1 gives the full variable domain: DAGVTQSPTHLIKTRGQQVTLRCSPISGHKSVSWYQQVLGQGPQFIFQYYEKEERGRGNFPDRFSARQFPNYSSELNVNALLLGDSALYLCASSYLAGEQFFGPGTRLTVL.